Sequencing of this T cell receptor (beta chain) was carried out in a study of OX40 agonist ivuxolimab in advanced cancers. Study context: An agonistic anti-OX40 (CD134) antibody, ivuxolimab, was used to treat the patients. Study-level results: At 0.1 to 3.0 mg/kg, clonal expansion of CD4+ and CD8+ blood T cells had occurred by week 6.

Profiled with immunoSEQ multiplex PCR; TCRdb holds only in-frame clones, not every one. The sample shows tens of thousands of clones, just over 85% of them seen only once. The length of the CDR3 is 14 residues. V was clipped by 6 bases and J by 6 bases, with 18 bases between them. In germline, CDR1 is SNHLY, CDR2 FYNNEI. About this clone: The antigen remains unidentified.

The chain is built from TRBV2 and TRBJ2-7, with D perhaps being TRBD1 or TRBD2 (5 bases each). This sequence was found in an adult with an advanced solid tumor such as melanoma, head and neck, liver or kidney cancer. Sequences were derived from CD4+ or CD8+ T cells sorted from blood, sampled in a trial of the OX40 agonist ivuxolimab. CDR3 region: CASSGIRDPREQYF. The CDR3 DNA follows: TGTGCCAGCAGCGGGATCCGGGACCCTCGCGAGCAGTACTTC.